This T cell receptor beta chain was sequenced in a study of blood T cell repertoires in COVID-19. The data were produced by immunoSEQ multiplex PCR, yet TCRdb's version contains in-frame clones alone and is incomplete. Among approximately 220,000 clones listed, more than 75% were seen once. Unmatched junction bases numbered 8, after V lost 4 bases and J lost 7 bases. This CDR3 has 15 residues. Germline V gene data show CDR1 as LGHNA and CDR2 as YNFKEQ. This clone was detected ten times or more. The sequencing sample was made of peripheral blood. This chain links TRBV4-2 with TRBJ2-1; 9 bases agree with TRBD1. The TCR was taken from a man aged 50-59 years who had recovered from COVID-19. This chain's CDR3 is CASSPTGTGRNEQFF. The CDR3 DNA reads TGTGCCAGCAGCCCGACCGGGACAGGGCGAAATGAGCAGTTCTTC.